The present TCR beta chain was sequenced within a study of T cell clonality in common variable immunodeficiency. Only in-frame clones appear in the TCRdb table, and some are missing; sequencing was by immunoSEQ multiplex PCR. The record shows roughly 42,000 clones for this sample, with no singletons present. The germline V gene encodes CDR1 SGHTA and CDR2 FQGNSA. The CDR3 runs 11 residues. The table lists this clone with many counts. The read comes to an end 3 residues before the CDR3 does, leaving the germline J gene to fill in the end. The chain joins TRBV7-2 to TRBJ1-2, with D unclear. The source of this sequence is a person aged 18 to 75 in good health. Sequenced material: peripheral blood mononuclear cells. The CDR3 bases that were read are TGTGCCAGCAGCCGGGGTAGAGGC. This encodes CASSRGRG. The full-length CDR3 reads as CASSRGRGYTF. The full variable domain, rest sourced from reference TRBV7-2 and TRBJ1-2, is GAGVSQSPSNKVTEKGKDVELRCDPISGHTALYWYRQSLGQGLEFLIYFQGNSAPDKSGLPSDRFSAERTGGSVSTLTIQRTQQEDSAVYLCASSRGRGYTFGSGTRLTVV.